Included here is one T cell receptor (beta chain) sequence, with context. This sample is part of a study of Ad26.COV2.S vaccination and SARS-CoV-2 variants. For the study at large: The authors gave Ad26.COV2.S intramuscularly, either once or twice 56 days apart.

Noted treatment: 19 received Ad26.COV2.S at low or high dose, single or two shots; roughly 5 received placebo; per-sample allocation not given. The investigators took samples on day 63 after the first vaccine or placebo injection. A Boston adult aged 18-55 years was the donor. The CDR3 contains 15 residues. The trim removed 3 bases at V and 2 bases at J, leaving 7 bases unmatched. CDR1 is SGHRS, CDR2 YFSETQ, per germline. Assay used: immunoSEQ multiplex PCR; TCRdb lists only in-frame clones, some missing. The profile shows around 450,000 clones, approximately 88% of them singletons. The material was peripheral blood, obtained in a trial of Ad26.COV2.S vaccine versus placebo. This sequence joins TRBV5-1 and TRBJ2-7, with 8 bases fitting TRBD2. The TCR comes from a person between 18 and 59 years old who received the Ad26.COV2.S COVID-19 vaccine or a placebo. CDR3 region: CASSSPRGGAYEQYF. The CDR3 DNA is TGCGCCAGCAGCTCCCCCCGGGGGGGGGCCTACGAGCAGTACTTC. Using reference TRBV5-1 and TRBJ2-7 for the parts outside the CDR3, the full variable domain is KAGVTQTPRYLIKTRGQQVTLSCSPISGHRSVSWYQQTPGQGLQFLFEYFSETQRNKGNFPGRFSGRQFSNSRSEMNVSTLELGDSALYLCASSSPRGGAYEQYFGPGTRLTVT.